The T cell receptor (beta chain) described here comes from a study of blood T cell repertoires in COVID-19. Turning to the study itself: Whether acute or convalescent, the COVID-19 samples came from the United States, Italy and Spain. From T cells, B-cell-depleted T cells, or PBMCs came the material, which was cDNA or gDNA.

The CDR3 has 13 residues. Trimming cost V 6 bases and J 4 bases; bases outside gene matches: 4. CDR1 and CDR2 (germline): MNHEY, SVGAGI. Assay: immunoSEQ multiplex PCR; the TCRdb copy retains only in-frame clones and omits some. This table has about 260,000 clones, around 87% appearing once. The genes are TRBV6-5 and TRBJ2-5, with TRBD2 matching over 8 bases. Sequencing was carried out using peripheral blood. The sequence was obtained from a woman aged 35 to 49 who had recovered from COVID-19. CDR3 sequence reads: CASSGGAGETQYF. In nucleotides, the CDR3 is TGTGCCAGCAGCGGGGGGGCCGGAGAGACCCAGTACTTC.